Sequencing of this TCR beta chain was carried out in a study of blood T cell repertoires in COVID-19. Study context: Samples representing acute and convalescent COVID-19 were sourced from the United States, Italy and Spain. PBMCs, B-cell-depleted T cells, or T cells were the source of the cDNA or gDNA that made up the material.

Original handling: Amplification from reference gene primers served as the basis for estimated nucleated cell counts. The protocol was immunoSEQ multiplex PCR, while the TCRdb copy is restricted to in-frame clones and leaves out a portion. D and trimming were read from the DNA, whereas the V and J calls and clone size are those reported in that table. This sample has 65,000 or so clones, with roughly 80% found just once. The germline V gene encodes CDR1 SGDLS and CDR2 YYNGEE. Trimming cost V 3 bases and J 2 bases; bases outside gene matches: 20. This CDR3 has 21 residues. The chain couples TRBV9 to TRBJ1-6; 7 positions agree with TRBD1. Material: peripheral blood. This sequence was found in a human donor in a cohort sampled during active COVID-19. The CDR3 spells CASSEFSGDSRASTYNSPLHF. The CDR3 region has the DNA TGTGCCAGCAGCGAATTCTCCGGGGACAGCAGAGCGAGTACCTATAATTCACCCCTCCACTTT. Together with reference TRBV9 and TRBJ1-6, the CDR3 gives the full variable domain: DSGVTQTPKHLITATGQRVTLRCSPRSGDLSVYWYQQSLDQGLQFLIQYYNGEERAKGNILERFSAQQFPDLHSELNLSSLELGDSALYFCASSEFSGDSRASTYNSPLHFGNGTRLTVT.